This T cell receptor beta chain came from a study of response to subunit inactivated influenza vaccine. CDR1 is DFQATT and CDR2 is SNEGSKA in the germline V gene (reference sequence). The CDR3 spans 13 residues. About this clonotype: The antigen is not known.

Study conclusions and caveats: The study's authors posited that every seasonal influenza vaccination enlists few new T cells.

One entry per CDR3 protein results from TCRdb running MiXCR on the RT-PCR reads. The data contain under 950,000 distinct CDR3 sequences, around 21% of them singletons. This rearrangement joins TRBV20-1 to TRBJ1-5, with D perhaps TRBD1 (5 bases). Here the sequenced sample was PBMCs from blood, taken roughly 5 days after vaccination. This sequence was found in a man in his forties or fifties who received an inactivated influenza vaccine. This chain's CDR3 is CSLIRGGSQPQHF. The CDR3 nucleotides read TGCAGCCTTATAAGGGGCGGGAGTCAGCCCCAGCATTTT.